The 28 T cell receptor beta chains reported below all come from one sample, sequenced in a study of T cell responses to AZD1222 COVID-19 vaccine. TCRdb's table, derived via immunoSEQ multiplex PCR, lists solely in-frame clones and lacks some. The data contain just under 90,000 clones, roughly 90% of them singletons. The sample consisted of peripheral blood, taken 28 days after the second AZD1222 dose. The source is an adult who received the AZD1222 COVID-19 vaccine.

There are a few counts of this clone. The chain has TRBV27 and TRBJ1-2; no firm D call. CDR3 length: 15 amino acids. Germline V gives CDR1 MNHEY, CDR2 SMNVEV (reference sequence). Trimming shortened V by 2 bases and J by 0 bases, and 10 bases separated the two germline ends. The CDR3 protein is CASSLRRTPNYGYTF. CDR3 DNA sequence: TGTGCCAGCAGTTTACGCAGAACCCCTAACTATGGCTACACCTTC.

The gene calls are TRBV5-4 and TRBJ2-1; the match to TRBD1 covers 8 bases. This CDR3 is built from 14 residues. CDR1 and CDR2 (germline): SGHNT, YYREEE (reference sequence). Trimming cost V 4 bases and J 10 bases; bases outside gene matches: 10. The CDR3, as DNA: TGTGCCAGCAGCCTAATTAGGGACAGGCCAGAGCAGTTCTTC. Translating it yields CASSLIRDRPEQFF.

CDR3 protein: CASSLDSLDTQYF. In DNA, the CDR3 is TGTGCCAGCAGCTTGGATTCTCTAGATACGCAGTATTTT. The chain joins TRBV5-5 to TRBJ2-3; D gene uncertain. Trimming removed 0 bases at V and 5 bases at J, with 7 bases between. From germline, CDR1 is SGHKS and CDR2 YYEKEE (reference sequence). CDR3 length: 13 residues.

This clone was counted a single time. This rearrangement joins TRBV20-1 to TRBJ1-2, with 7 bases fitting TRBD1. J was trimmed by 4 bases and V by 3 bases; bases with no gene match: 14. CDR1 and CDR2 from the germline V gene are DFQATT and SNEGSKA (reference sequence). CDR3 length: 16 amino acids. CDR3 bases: TGCAGTGCTAGTCTCGTAGGACAGGATCACCTCTATGGCTACACCTTC. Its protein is CSASLVGQDHLYGYTF.

The CDR3 nucleotides read TGTGCCAGCAGTGTATACGAGCAGTACTTC. This encodes CASSVYEQYF. The J gene is TRBJ2-7, the V gene TRBV2, with D unresolved. Trimming left V 4 bases short and J 4 bases short, with 2 bases between. CDR1 SNHLY and CDR2 FYNNEI come from the germline V gene. This CDR3 comprises 10 residues.

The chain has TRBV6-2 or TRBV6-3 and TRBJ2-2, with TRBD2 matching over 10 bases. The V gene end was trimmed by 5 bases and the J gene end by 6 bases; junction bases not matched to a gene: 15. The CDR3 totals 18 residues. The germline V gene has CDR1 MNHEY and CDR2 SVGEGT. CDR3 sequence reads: CASSLFQGLAMGSGELFF. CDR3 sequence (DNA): TGTGCCAGCAGTCTCTTCCAGGGACTAGCGATGGGGTCCGGGGAGCTGTTTTTT.

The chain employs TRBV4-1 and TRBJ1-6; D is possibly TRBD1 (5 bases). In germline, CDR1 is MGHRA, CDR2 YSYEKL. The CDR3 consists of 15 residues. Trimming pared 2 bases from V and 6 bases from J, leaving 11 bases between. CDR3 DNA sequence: TGCGCCAGCAGCCAACCGGGACCGTCTAATTCACCCCTCCACTTT. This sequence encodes CASSQPGPSNSPLHF.

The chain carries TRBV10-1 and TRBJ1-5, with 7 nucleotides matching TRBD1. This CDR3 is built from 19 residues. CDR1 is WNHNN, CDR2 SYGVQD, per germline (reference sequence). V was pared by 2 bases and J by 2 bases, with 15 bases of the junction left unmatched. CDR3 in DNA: TGCGCCAGCAGTGAGATTTTACGTCTGCAGGGGGGTCGCAATCAGCCCCAGCATTTT. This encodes CASSEILRLQGGRNQPQHF.

In DNA, the CDR3 is TGCGCCAGCAGCCCGCAGACTCCGAACACTGAAGCTTTCTTT. It encodes CASSPQTPNTEAFF. The chain recombines TRBV5-1 with TRBJ1-1, with D unresolved. The CDR3 extends over 14 amino acids. V dropped 4 bases and J dropped 1 base, with 11 bases sitting between them. CDR1 and CDR2 from the germline V gene are SGHRS and YFSETQ.

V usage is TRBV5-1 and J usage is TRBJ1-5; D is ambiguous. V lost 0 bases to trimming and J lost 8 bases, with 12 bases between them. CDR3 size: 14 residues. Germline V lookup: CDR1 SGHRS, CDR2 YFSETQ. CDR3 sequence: CASSLVPGLEPQHF. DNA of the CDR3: TGCGCCAGCAGCTTGGTACCTGGGTTGGAGCCCCAGCATTTT.

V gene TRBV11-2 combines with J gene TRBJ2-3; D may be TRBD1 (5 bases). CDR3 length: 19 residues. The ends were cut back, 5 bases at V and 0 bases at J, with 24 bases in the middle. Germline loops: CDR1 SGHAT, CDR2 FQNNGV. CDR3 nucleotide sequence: TGTGCCAGCAGCCCCTTTTACATCGAGTGGGGCTCTAGCACAGATACGCAGTATTTT. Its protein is CASSPFYIEWGSSTDTQYF.

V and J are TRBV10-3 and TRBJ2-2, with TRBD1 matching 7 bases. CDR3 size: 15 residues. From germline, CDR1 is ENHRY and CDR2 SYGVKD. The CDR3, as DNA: TGTGCTCTCCGGGTGGGAAGGGACAGCACCGGGGAGCTGTTTTTT. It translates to CALRVGRDSTGELFF.

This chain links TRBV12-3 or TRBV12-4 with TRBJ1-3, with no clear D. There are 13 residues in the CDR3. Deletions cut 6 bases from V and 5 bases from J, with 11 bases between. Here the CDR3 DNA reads TGTGCCAGCAGCCCCTCAGCTCGAAACACCATATATTTT. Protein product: CASSPSARNTIYF.

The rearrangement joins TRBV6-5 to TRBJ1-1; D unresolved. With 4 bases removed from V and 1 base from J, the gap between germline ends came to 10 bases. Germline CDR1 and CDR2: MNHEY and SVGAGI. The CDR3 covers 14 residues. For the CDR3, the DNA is TGTGCCAGCAGTTTAGAACGGCCGAACACTGAAGCTTTCTTT. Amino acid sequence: CASSLERPNTEAFF.

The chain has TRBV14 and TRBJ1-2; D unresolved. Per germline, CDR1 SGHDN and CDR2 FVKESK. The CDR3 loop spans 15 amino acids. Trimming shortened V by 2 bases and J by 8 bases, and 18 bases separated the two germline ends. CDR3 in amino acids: CASSQFKSLIGGYTF. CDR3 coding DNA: TGTGCCAGCAGCCAATTTAAAAGCCTAATAGGAGGCTACACCTTC. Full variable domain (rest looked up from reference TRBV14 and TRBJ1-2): EAGVTQFPSHSVIEKGQTVTLRCDPISGHDNLYWYRRVMGKEIKFLLHFVKESKQDESGMPNNRFLAERTGGTYSTLKVQPAELEDSGVYFCASSQFKSLIGGYTFGSGTRLTVV.

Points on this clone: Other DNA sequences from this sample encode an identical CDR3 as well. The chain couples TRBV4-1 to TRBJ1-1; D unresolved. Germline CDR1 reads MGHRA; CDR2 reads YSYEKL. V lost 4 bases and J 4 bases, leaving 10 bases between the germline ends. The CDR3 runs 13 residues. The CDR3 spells CASSLGTGTEAFF. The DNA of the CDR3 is TGCGCCAGCAGCCTGGGAACGGGCACTGAAGCTTTCTTT.

CDR3 in DNA: TGTGCCAGCAGTCCCTTGTTGGGGACAGGGGGTGGGAGAGCTTTCTTT. This encodes CASSPLLGTGGGRAFF. J is TRBJ1-1 and V is TRBV7-9; 11 nucleotides match TRBD1. V lost 6 bases to trimming and J lost 10 bases; unmatched junction nucleotides: 16. Germline V gene lookup returns CDR1 SEHNR and CDR2 FQNEAQ (reference sequence). The CDR3 length is 16 residues.

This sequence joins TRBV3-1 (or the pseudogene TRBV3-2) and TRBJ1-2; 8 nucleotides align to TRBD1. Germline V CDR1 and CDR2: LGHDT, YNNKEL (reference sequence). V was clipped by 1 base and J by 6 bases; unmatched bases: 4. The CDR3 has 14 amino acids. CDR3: CASSQGTGFHGYTF. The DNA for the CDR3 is TGTGCCAGCAGCCAAGGGACAGGGTTCCATGGCTACACCTTC.

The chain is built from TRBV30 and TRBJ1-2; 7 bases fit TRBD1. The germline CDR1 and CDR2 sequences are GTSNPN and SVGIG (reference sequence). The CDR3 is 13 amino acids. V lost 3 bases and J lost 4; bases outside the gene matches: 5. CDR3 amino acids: CAWSSGQLYGYTF. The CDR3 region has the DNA TGTGCCTGGAGCTCGGGACAGCTCTATGGCTACACCTTC.

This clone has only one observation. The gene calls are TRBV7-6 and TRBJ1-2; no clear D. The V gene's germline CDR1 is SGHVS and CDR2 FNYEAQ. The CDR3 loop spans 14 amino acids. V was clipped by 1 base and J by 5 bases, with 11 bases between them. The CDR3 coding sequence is TGTGCCAGCAGCTTAGGTATGCCGGGGTATGGCTACACCTTC. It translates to CASSLGMPGYGYTF.

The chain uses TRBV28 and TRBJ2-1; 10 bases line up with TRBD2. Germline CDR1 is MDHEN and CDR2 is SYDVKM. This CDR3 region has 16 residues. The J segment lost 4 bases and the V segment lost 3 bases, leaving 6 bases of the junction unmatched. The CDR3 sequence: CASSFPASGGYNEQFF. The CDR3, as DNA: TGTGCCAGCAGTTTCCCGGCTAGCGGGGGATACAATGAGCAGTTCTTC.

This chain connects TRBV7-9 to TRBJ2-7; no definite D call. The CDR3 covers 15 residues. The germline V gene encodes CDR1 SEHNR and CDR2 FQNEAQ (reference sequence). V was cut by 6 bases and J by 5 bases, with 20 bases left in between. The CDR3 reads CASSFPDPSVNEQYF. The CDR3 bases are TGTGCCAGCAGTTTTCCTGACCCCTCGGTGAACGAGCAGTACTTC.

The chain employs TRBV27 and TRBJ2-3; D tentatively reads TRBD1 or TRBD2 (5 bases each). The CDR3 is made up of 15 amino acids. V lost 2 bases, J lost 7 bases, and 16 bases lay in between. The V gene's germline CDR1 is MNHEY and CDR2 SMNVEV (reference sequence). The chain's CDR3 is CASSLLGEGWNTQYF. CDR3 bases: TGTGCCAGCAGTTTACTGGGGGAAGGATGGAATACGCAGTATTTT.

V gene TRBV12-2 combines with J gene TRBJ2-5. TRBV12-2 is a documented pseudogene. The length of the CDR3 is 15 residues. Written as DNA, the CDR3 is TGTGCAAGTCGCTTATGGGTTCACCAGCAAGAGACCCAGTACTTC. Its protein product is CASRLWVHQQETQYF.

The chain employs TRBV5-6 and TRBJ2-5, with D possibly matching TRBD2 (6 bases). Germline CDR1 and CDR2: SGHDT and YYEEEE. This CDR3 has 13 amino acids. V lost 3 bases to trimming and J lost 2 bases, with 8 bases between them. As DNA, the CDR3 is TGTGCCAGCAGCTCCGGGAGACAAGAGACCCAGTACTTC. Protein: CASSSGRQETQYF.

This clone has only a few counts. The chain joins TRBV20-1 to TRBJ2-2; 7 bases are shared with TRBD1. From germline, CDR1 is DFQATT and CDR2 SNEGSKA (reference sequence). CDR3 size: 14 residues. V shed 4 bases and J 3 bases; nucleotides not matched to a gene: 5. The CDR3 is CSATDRAYTGELFF. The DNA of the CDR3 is TGCAGTGCTACTGACAGGGCTTACACCGGGGAGCTGTTTTTT.

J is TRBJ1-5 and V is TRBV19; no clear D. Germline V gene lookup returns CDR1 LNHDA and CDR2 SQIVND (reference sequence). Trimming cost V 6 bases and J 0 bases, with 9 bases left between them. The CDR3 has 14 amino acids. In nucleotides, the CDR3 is TGTGCCAGTAGGAACGGATATAGCAATCAGCCCCAGCATTTT. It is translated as CASRNGYSNQPQHF.

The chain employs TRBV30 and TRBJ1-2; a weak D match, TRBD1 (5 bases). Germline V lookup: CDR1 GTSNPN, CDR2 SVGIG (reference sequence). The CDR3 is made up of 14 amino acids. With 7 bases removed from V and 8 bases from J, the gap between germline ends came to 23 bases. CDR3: CASNTLGGFGGYTF. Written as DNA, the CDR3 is TGTGCCTCTAACACCTTGGGGGGTTTCGGCGGCTACACCTTC.